Following are 24 T cell receptor beta chains from one sample sequenced in a study of cytomegalovirus exposure and HLA in healthy donors. Method: immunoSEQ multiplex PCR; TCRdb's copy keeps in-frame clones and lacks some. This repertoire shows 150,000 to 250,000 clones, 65% to 90% found once; its top ten account for around 15%. Specimen: PBMCs. Receptor source: a woman aged 30 to 39 in good health and CMV-seropositive.

The genes are TRBV6-6 and TRBJ1-2, with D maybe TRBD1 (5 bases). Trimming pared 4 bases from V and 0 bases from J, leaving 15 bases between. The CDR3 has 16 residues. CDR1 and CDR2 (germline): MNHNY, SVGAGI (reference sequence). The chain's CDR3 is CASSSTGGSPNYGYTF. CDR3 sequence (DNA): TGTGCCAGCAGTTCGACGGGGGGGAGTCCTAACTATGGCTACACCTTC.

Points on this clone: The identical CDR3 is also encoded by other nucleotide sequences in the sample. J is TRBJ1-1 and V is TRBV28, with a weak D call TRBD1 (5 bases). The CDR3 runs 11 residues. Trimming took 2 bases from V and 7 from J, leaving 5 bases between them. Germline V gives CDR1 MDHEN, CDR2 SYDVKM. The CDR3, as DNA: TGTGCCAGCAGTTTAAGGGGTGAAGCTTTCTTT. It yields the protein CASSLRGEAFF.

The chain combines TRBV30 with TRBJ2-1; 9 nucleotides line up with TRBD2. The CDR3 is made up of 18 amino acids. Germline values: CDR1 GTSNPN, CDR2 SVGIG (reference sequence). Losses at the gene ends were 4 bases for V and 1 base for J; bases not matched to a gene: 14. CDR3 in amino acids: CAWTPGASGATSYNEQFF. CDR3 sequence (DNA): TGTGCCTGGACCCCCGGGGCTAGCGGGGCTACATCCTACAATGAGCAGTTCTTC.

The chain couples TRBV5-1 to TRBJ2-3, with 8 bases aligning to TRBD2. This CDR3 comprises 14 residues. Germline lookup yields CDR1 SGHRS and CDR2 YFSETQ. V was clipped by 7 bases and J by 0 bases; unmatched bases: 4. The CDR3 bases are TGCGCCAGCCGACTAGCGTTAAGCACAGATACGCAGTATTTT. Amino acids: CASRLALSTDTQYF.

The genes are TRBV11-3 and TRBJ2-7; no clear D. Trimming shortened V by 3 bases and J by 3 bases, and 6 bases separated the two germline ends. The CDR3 totals 12 residues. Germline values: CDR1 SGHNT, CDR2 YENEEA. The CDR3: CASSFSGYEQYF. The CDR3 DNA is TGTGCCAGCAGCTTCTCGGGCTACGAGCAGTACTTC.

This chain connects TRBV27 to TRBJ2-3, with D maybe TRBD2 (7 bases). Trimming removed 2 bases at V and 5 bases at J, with 14 bases between. Germline V CDR1 and CDR2: MNHEY, SMNVEV (reference sequence). The CDR3 covers 15 residues. CDR3 in DNA: TGTGCCAGCAGTTTACTGGGGAGGGGGTTAGATACGCAGTATTTT. This sequence encodes CASSLLGRGLDTQYF.

This chain links TRBV7-3 with TRBJ2-7; 8 bases fit TRBD2. Germline V gene sequence: CDR1 SGHTA, CDR2 FQGTGA. V was pared by 2 bases and J by 0 bases, with 3 bases of the junction left unmatched. CDR3 length equals 15 residues. The CDR3 protein is CASSLSAGDSYEQYF. Written as DNA, the CDR3 is TGTGCCAGCAGCTTATCAGCGGGGGACTCCTACGAGCAGTACTTC.

The sample holds one count of this clone. The chain has TRBV4-2 and TRBJ2-7, with TRBD2 as a possible D gene (6 bases). This CDR3 has 15 residues. Trimming removed 0 bases from V and 2 bases from J, with 11 bases in between. The germline V gene encodes CDR1 LGHNA and CDR2 YNFKEQ. The CDR3 sequence is CASSQELGGAYEQYF. Here the CDR3 DNA reads TGTGCCAGCAGCCAAGAATTGGGGGGAGCCTACGAGCAGTACTTC.

The chain links TRBV4-1 to TRBJ2-3, with D perhaps TRBD1 (6 bases). V was shortened by 2 bases and J by 5 bases, with 23 bases between the two germline ends. Germline lookup yields CDR1 MGHRA and CDR2 YSYEKL. CDR3 length equals 18 residues. CDR3 coding DNA: TGCGCCAGCAGCCAAACTGGCTCTGGACAGTCGAGAGGAGATACGCAGTATTTT. Translating gives CASSQTGSGQSRGDTQYF.

This clone appeared a single time. The chain links TRBV2 to TRBJ1-1; 9 nucleotides line up with TRBD1. The junction had 9 bases not matched to a gene; V was cut back by 4 bases and J by 6 bases. This CDR3 has 15 residues. Germline V lookup: CDR1 SNHLY, CDR2 FYNNEI. The CDR3 bases are TGTGCCAGCAGTGCGGACAGGGGAATTCGTCCTGAAGCTTTCTTT. This encodes CASSADRGIRPEAFF.

This rearrangement joins TRBV9 to TRBJ2-3; D remains unclear. Germline CDR1 is SGDLS and CDR2 is YYNGEE. CDR3 length: 13 residues. V lost 2 bases and J 2 bases, leaving 6 bases between the germline ends. CDR3 sequence reads: CASSVFPTDTQYF. The CDR3, as DNA: TGTGCCAGCAGCGTCTTCCCCACAGATACGCAGTATTTT.

V gene TRBV6-1 combines with J gene TRBJ1-2, with D possibly matching TRBD1 (6 bases). The V gene lost 4 bases and the J gene lost 2 bases, with 11 bases spanning the gap. This CDR3 contains 14 residues. Germline assignment: CDR1 MNHNS and CDR2 SASEGT. CDR3 nucleotides: TGTGCCAGCAGTGTGGGACACCAGAACTATGGCTACACCTTC. It encodes CASSVGHQNYGYTF.

Here the CDR3 DNA reads TGTGCCGCCGCAAAACGGGAGAGGAATGAGCAGTTCTTC. It yields the protein CAAAKRERNEQFF. The chain couples TRBV28 to TRBJ2-1; weak D call: TRBD2 (6 bases). CDR1 and CDR2 (germline): MDHEN, SYDVKM. The V and J ends lost 11 bases and 7 bases respectively, with 18 bases between them. This CDR3 has 13 amino acids.

The chain uses TRBV15 and TRBJ2-7; 11 bases map to TRBD2. The CDR3 totals 15 residues. Germline V CDR1 and CDR2: LNHNV, YYDKDF (reference sequence). After removal of 3 bases from V and 3 bases from J, the junction contained 4 bases not matched to a gene. The CDR3 here is CATSSGTSGVYEQYF. The CDR3 coding sequence is TGTGCCACCAGCAGTGGGACTAGCGGAGTCTACGAGCAGTACTTC.

V and J are TRBV28 and TRBJ1-1; D may be TRBD1 (6 bases). V was pared by 8 bases and J by 0 bases, with 16 bases between. CDR1 is MDHEN, CDR2 SYDVKM, per germline. The CDR3 is 15 residues long. The chain's CDR3 is CASSKHTGLNTEAFF. In DNA, the CDR3 is TGTGCCAGCTCGAAGCACACAGGGTTGAACACTGAAGCTTTCTTT.

This clone was detected only a few times. The V gene is TRBV27, the J gene TRBJ2-7; the D gene is possibly TRBD1 (6 bases). Germline V gene sequence: CDR1 MNHEY, CDR2 SMNVEV (reference sequence). Trimming cost V 2 bases and J 6 bases, with 14 bases left between them. The CDR3 loop spans 14 amino acids. The CDR3 here is CASSLPSRTAEQYF. As DNA, the CDR3 is TGTGCCAGCAGTTTACCCTCTAGGACAGCCGAGCAGTACTTC.

The gene calls are TRBV28 and TRBJ1-4; maybe TRBD1 (5 bases). This CDR3 has 16 amino acids. Trimming removed 5 bases from V and 4 bases from J, with 17 bases in between. Germline V lookup: CDR1 MDHEN, CDR2 SYDVKM. CDR3 loop: CASSPPSGTYNEKLFF. The DNA for the CDR3 is TGTGCCAGCAGTCCCCCGAGCGGGACCTATAATGAAAAACTGTTTTTT.

The chain recombines TRBV5-1 with TRBJ2-2; 10 bases match TRBD1. The germline V gene has CDR1 SGHRS and CDR2 YFSETQ. The V and J ends lost 5 bases and 4 bases, in that order; junction bases with no gene match: 2. This CDR3 region has 14 residues. CDR3 amino acids: CASRRTGGTGELFF. CDR3 coding DNA: TGCGCCAGCAGAAGGACAGGGGGCACCGGGGAGCTGTTTTTT.

DNA for the CDR3: TGTGCCAGCAGTCCCCAGCAAGGGGTGGAGAATGGCTACACCTTC. It encodes CASSPQQGVENGYTF. V is TRBV27 and J is TRBJ1-2, with a tentative D call TRBD1 (5 bases). Germline values: CDR1 MNHEY, CDR2 SMNVEV (reference sequence). This CDR3 comprises 15 residues. Trimming stripped 5 bases from V and 6 bases from J, with 19 bases between.

The chain recombines TRBV4-1 with TRBJ2-1; 10 nucleotides line up with TRBD2. V was clipped by 0 bases and J by 6 bases; unmatched bases: 14. The CDR3 length is 19 residues. Germline CDR1 is MGHRA and CDR2 is YSYEKL. For the CDR3, the DNA is TGCGCCAGCAGCCAAGACGTGCCAGCGGGAGGGCGTGGGGGCAATGAGCAGTTCTTC. This gives the protein CASSQDVPAGGRGGNEQFF.

This clone was recorded a few times. The chain employs TRBV29-1 and TRBJ1-5, with unresolved D. The germline V gene encodes CDR1 SQVTM and CDR2 ANQGSEA. V was trimmed by 2 bases and J by 4 bases, leaving 9 bases between them. CDR3 length: 13 residues. In DNA, the CDR3 is TGCAGCGTTGAATTAGGACTTAATCAGCCCCAGCATTTT. This translates into CSVELGLNQPQHF.

The gene calls are TRBV6-6 and TRBJ1-5, with D maybe TRBD1 (6 bases). This CDR3 has 13 residues. The germline V gene has CDR1 MNHNY and CDR2 SVGAGI (reference sequence). The V gene lost 6 bases and the J gene lost 7 bases, with 13 bases spanning the gap. CDR3 sequence reads: CASSKQGLQPQHF. The CDR3 nucleotides are TGTGCCAGCAGCAAACAGGGTTTGCAGCCCCAGCATTTT.

This chain uses TRBV7-9 with TRBJ1-2; tentative D call: TRBD1 (5 bases). The CDR3 consists of 16 residues. The germline V gene encodes CDR1 SEHNR and CDR2 FQNEAQ (reference sequence). V shed 2 bases and J shed 7 bases, with 20 bases lying between them. The DNA for the CDR3 is TGTGCCAGCAGCTTATCCAGGGCAGGGCATTTTCCTGGCTACACCTTC. Its translation is CASSLSRAGHFPGYTF.

The V and J genes are TRBV27 and TRBJ2-7; a possible D gene is TRBD2 (5 bases). CDR1 is MNHEY and CDR2 is SMNVEV in the germline V gene (reference sequence). There are 14 residues in the CDR3. The ends were cut back, 5 bases at V and 2 bases at J, with 13 bases in the middle. The CDR3 DNA reads TGTGCCAGCAGTCCCGTTGGCGGGCCCTACGAGCAGTACTTC. The encoded protein is CASSPVGGPYEQYF.